This TCR beta chain was found in a study of T cell responses to AZD1222 COVID-19 vaccine. Some clones are missing from TCRdb's copy, which holds only in-frame ones; the method was immunoSEQ multiplex PCR. The profile shows over 95,000 clones, more than 85% of them singletons. This clone has only one observation. As yet, its antigen is unknown. V lost 2 bases and J lost 5, with 10 bases in between. The CDR3 covers 13 residues. Findings and limits, study-wide: None of the repertoires were sampled until the peak T cell response had passed. Among spike-specific TCRs, nearly half reportedly target unmutated variant regions. It was only six AZD1222 recipients who were seropositive at baseline.

The input for sequencing was peripheral blood, taken on day 0 of AZD1222 vaccination. The chain has TRBV12-3 or TRBV12-4 and TRBJ2-7; D is possibly TRBD1 (6 bases). The TCR sequence derives from an adult in good health. The CDR3 reads CASSLTRDNEQYF. As DNA, the CDR3 is TGTGCCAGCAGTTTAACCAGGGACAACGAGCAGTACTTC.